The clone carrying this T cell receptor (beta chain) has just one count. Its cognate antigen is unknown. Profiled with immunoSEQ multiplex PCR; TCRdb holds only in-frame clones, not every one. The table includes some 150,000 clones, approximately 89% detected once. The sample belongs to a study of T cell responses to AZD1222 COVID-19 vaccine. Study-wide points: Elevations in Spike-specific TCR breadth and depth followed administration of two AZD1222 doses. The study reported that nearly half of spike-specific TCRs target unmutated variant regions. The sample set comprised mostly white British donors with more females, and clonal diversity was possibly underestimated.

After removal of 1 base from V and 0 bases from J, the junction contained 13 bases not matched to a gene. The CDR3 spans 19 residues. CDR1 is SEHNR, CDR2 FQNEAQ, per germline (reference sequence). Researchers grouped second doses given at about 4 or about 12 weeks into one pool. The clonotype comes from an adult who received the AZD1222 COVID-19 vaccine. The chain has TRBV7-9 and TRBJ1-1; 8 bases line up with TRBD1. The specimen was peripheral blood, collected 28 days after the second AZD1222 dose. CDR3 loop: CASSLGRGRGLSLNTEAFF. CDR3 sequence (DNA): TGTGCCAGCAGCTTAGGCCGGGGCAGGGGGCTTTCACTGAACACTGAAGCTTTCTTT.